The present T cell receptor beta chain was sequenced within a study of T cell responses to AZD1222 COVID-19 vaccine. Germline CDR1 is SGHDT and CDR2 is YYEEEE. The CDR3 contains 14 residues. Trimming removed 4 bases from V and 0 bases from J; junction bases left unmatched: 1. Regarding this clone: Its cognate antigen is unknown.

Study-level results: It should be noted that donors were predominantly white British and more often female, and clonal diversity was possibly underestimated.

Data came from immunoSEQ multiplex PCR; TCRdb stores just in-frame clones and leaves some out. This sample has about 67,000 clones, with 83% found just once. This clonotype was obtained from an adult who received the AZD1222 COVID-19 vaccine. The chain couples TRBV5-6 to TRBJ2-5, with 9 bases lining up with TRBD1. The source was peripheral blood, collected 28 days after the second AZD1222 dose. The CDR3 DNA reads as TGTGCCAGCAGCGGACAGGGGTACCAAGAGACCCAGTACTTC. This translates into CASSGQGYQETQYF.